These 21 T cell receptor beta chains share one sample of origin, sequenced in a study of cytomegalovirus exposure and HLA in healthy donors. 13 Jbeta primers and 60 Vbeta primers were used for the PCR. Measured with immunoSEQ multiplex PCR; TCRdb has only the in-frame clones, and not every one. Of about 130,000 clones listed, roughly 80% are singletons. The source material was PBMCs. These receptors came from a man aged 30 to 45 in good health and CMV-seropositive.

V usage is TRBV10-1 and J usage is TRBJ2-1, with 7 nucleotides matching TRBD2. The CDR3 runs to 14 residues. V shed 9 bases and J 4 bases; nucleotides not matched to a gene: 9. Germline V gives CDR1 WNHNN, CDR2 SYGVQD (reference sequence). CDR3 bases: TGCGCCAGAAAGCTGGGGGAGGGGTACAATGAGCAGTTCTTC. This gives the protein CARKLGEGYNEQFF.

CDR3 protein: CASSLQVSETQYF. The DNA of the CDR3 is TGTGCCAGCAGCTTACAGGTTTCCGAGACCCAGTACTTC. This chain connects TRBV5-6 to TRBJ2-5, with D possibly being TRBD1 (5 bases). Looked up from germline, CDR1 is SGHDT and CDR2 is YYEEEE. The CDR3 runs 13 residues. V gave up 2 bases and J gave up 5 bases, with 10 bases separating them. The whole variable domain, filled in from reference TRBV5-6 and TRBJ2-5, reads DAGVTQSPTHLIKTRGQQVTLRCSPKSGHDTVSWYQQALGQGPQFIFQYYEEEERQRGNFPDRFSGHQFPNYSSELNVNALLLGDSALYLCASSLQVSETQYFGPGTRLLVL.

The chain couples TRBV12-5 to TRBJ2-2, with D perhaps TRBD2 (6 bases). The CDR3 consists of 14 residues. V lost 10 bases, J lost 2 bases, and 14 bases lay in between. Germline loops: CDR1 LGHNT, CDR2 FRNRAP. CDR3 sequence reads: CATTERANTGELFF. The CDR3 DNA sequence: TGTGCTACCACGGAGCGGGCAAACACCGGGGAGCTGTTTTTT.

The chain is built from TRBV19 and TRBJ1-4; tentative D call: TRBD1 (6 bases). Germline V gene lookup returns CDR1 LNHDA and CDR2 SQIVND (reference sequence). The CDR3 has 15 amino acids. Trimming removed 5 bases from V and 0 bases from J, with 10 bases in between. The CDR3 sequence is CASSRTESTNEKLFF. The DNA of the CDR3 is TGTGCCAGTAGTCGGACAGAGTCAACTAATGAAAAACTGTTTTTT.

V gene TRBV2 combines with J gene TRBJ2-5; 13 bases align to TRBD2. The CDR3 is 20 amino acids. The junction had 15 bases not matched to a gene; V was cut back by 1 base and J by 4 bases. Germline V gene sequence: CDR1 SNHLY, CDR2 FYNNEI. CDR3 nucleotide sequence: TGTGCCAGCAGTGAAGGATGGGACTTCAGGACTAGCGGGGGAGGAGAGACCCAGTACTTC. This sequence encodes CASSEGWDFRTSGGGETQYF. Supplemented by reference TRBV2 and TRBJ2-5, the full variable domain reads EPEVTQTPSHQVTQMGQEVILRCVPISNHLYFYWYRQILGQKVEFLVSFYNNEISEKSEIFDDQFSVERPDGSNFTLKIRSTKLEDSAMYFCASSEGWDFRTSGGGETQYFGPGTRLLVL.

The rearrangement links TRBV4-1 to TRBJ1-2; unclear D gene. The CDR3 runs 16 residues. V was clipped by 0 bases and J by 3 bases, with 14 bases between them. Germline lookup yields CDR1 MGHRA and CDR2 YSYEKL. The CDR3: CASSQDRGFGDYGYTF. Here the CDR3 DNA reads TGCGCCAGCAGCCAAGATAGAGGGTTTGGCGACTATGGCTACACCTTC.

This clone was seen more than once but under ten times. This rearrangement joins TRBV5-1 to TRBJ2-5; 9 bases are shared with TRBD1. TRBJ2-7 matches the DNA end more closely, so the J call is doubtful. This CDR3 spans 16 amino acids. CDR1 and CDR2 (germline): SGHRS, YFSETQ. In nucleotides, the CDR3 is TGCGCCAGCAGCCCACAATGGACAGGGGCCACCTACGAGCAGTACTTC. As protein: CASSPQWTGATYEQYF.

The chain combines TRBV19 with TRBJ2-5; 13 bases fit TRBD2. V dropped 9 bases and J dropped 8; count of bases not matched to a gene: 3. The CDR3 spans 12 residues. The V gene's germline CDR1 is LNHDA and CDR2 SQIVND (reference sequence). The CDR3 protein is CASRTSGGTQYF. The CDR3 DNA reads TGTGCCAGCAGGACTAGCGGGGGAACCCAGTACTTC.

The chain is built from TRBV7-3 and TRBJ1-1; 8 bases fit TRBD1. Germline V gene sequence: CDR1 SGHTA, CDR2 FQGTGA. The CDR3 has 16 amino acids. Losses at the gene ends were 0 bases for V and 5 bases for J; bases not matched to a gene: 8. CDR3 sequence (DNA): TGTGCCAGCAGCTTAACAGGGACAGGAAGTAAAACTGAAGCTTTCTTT. Translated: CASSLTGTGSKTEAFF.

CDR3 nucleotide sequence: TGTGCCAGCAGTGAAGCGGCAGGGTTTAATGAAAAACTGTTTTTT. It codes for CASSEAAGFNEKLFF. This sequence joins TRBV6-1 and TRBJ1-4; D possibly corresponds to TRBD1 (5 bases). CDR1 and CDR2 from the germline V gene are MNHNS and SASEGT. Trimming took off 0 bases at V and 4 bases at J, with 9 bases between the two ends. The length of the CDR3 is 15 residues.

This clone was counted a single time. The chain is built from TRBV6-5 and TRBJ1-1; 7 positions agree with TRBD1. This CDR3 contains 15 residues. Germline V gene data show CDR1 as MNHEY and CDR2 as SVGAGI. Trimming at V came to 6 bases and at J to 7 bases, leaving 14 bases not matched to a gene. CDR3 region: CASREQQGWAIEAFF. CDR3 bases: TGTGCCAGCAGGGAACAACAGGGGTGGGCAATTGAAGCTTTCTTT.

The chain is built from TRBV5-4 and TRBJ2-7; D is possibly TRBD2 (5 bases). Germline lookup yields CDR1 SGHNT and CDR2 YYREEE (reference sequence). Trimming pared 2 bases from V and 6 bases from J, leaving 12 bases between. The length of the CDR3 is 13 residues. The CDR3 nucleotides are TGTGCCAGCAGCTTAGCCCATGGGAGCGAGCAGTACTTC. This codes for CASSLAHGSEQYF.

This clone was seen only a few times. The chain has TRBV6-5 and TRBJ2-7; a weak D match, TRBD1 (5 bases). V was trimmed by 4 bases and J by 3 bases, leaving 10 bases between them. This CDR3 has 13 amino acids. Germline lookup yields CDR1 MNHEY and CDR2 SVGAGI. Here the CDR3 reads CASSSTEVYEQYF. CDR3 bases: TGTGCCAGCAGTTCGACAGAGGTCTACGAGCAGTACTTC.

The rearrangement uses TRBV15 and TRBJ2-4, with a possible D match to TRBD1 (7 bases). This CDR3 has 17 amino acids. Germline-derived CDR1 and CDR2 are LNHNV and YYDKDF (reference sequence). V was pared by 3 bases and J by 3 bases, with 18 bases between. CDR3 amino acids: CATSSAQGGVIKNIQYF. The CDR3 coding sequence is TGTGCCACCAGCAGTGCCCAGGGGGGTGTTATCAAAAACATTCAGTACTTC.

V and J are TRBV10-3 and TRBJ1-1; D remains ambiguous. This CDR3 is built from 11 residues. In germline, CDR1 is ENHRY, CDR2 SYGVKD. Between the trimmed V and J ends, which lost 3 bases and 8 bases, there was a span of 7 bases. As DNA, the CDR3 is TGTGCCATCAGTGAAGCAGGAGAAGCTTTCTTT. Translated, it gives CAISEAGEAFF.

The CDR3, as DNA: TGCGCCAGCAGCTTAAACAGGGGAGACGGAAACACCATATATTTT. Amino acid sequence: CASSLNRGDGNTIYF. The chain uses TRBV5-1 and TRBJ1-3, with 7 positions matching TRBD1. The CDR3 is 15 residues long. Germline V CDR1 and CDR2: SGHRS, YFSETQ. After removal of 2 bases from V and 4 bases from J, the junction contained 6 bases not matched to a gene.

This clone has only a few counts. The chain uses TRBV12-5 and TRBJ2-1, with 16 bases that match TRBD2. This CDR3 contains 17 residues. Germline assignment: CDR1 LGHNT and CDR2 FRNRAP. The trim removed 4 bases at V and 8 bases at J, leaving 8 bases unmatched. CDR3 protein: CASGWDFGTSGGDEQFF. CDR3 nucleotides: TGTGCTAGTGGTTGGGACTTCGGGACTAGCGGGGGGGATGAGCAGTTCTTC.

The V gene is TRBV27, the J gene TRBJ2-1; 9 bases fit TRBD2. CDR1 MNHEY and CDR2 SMNVEV come from the germline V gene (reference sequence). The CDR3 is 14 amino acids. With 6 bases clipped from V and 6 bases from J, the junction kept 6 bases outside the gene matches. The CDR3 is CASRGGGGGNEQFF. The CDR3 DNA reads TGTGCCAGCAGGGGGGGCGGGGGGGGCAATGAGCAGTTCTTC.

V is TRBV7-2 and J is TRBJ2-7; TRBD2 matches 11 bases. After removal of 3 bases from V and 8 bases from J, the junction contained 6 bases not matched to a gene. Germline V CDR1 and CDR2: SGHTA, FQGNSA. This CDR3 contains 14 residues. CDR3 DNA sequence: TGTGCCAGCAGCTTTAGCGGGGGGGCCCCTAAGCAGTACTTC. Translated, it gives CASSFSGGAPKQYF.

This CDR3 is CASSPGTGFEQYF. DNA for the CDR3: TGTGCCAGCAGCCCAGGGACAGGGTTCGAGCAGTACTTC. The chain recombines TRBV9 with TRBJ2-7, with 9 bases identical to TRBD1. The CDR3 consists of 13 residues. The V gene end was trimmed by 4 bases and the J gene end by 6 bases; junction bases not matched to a gene: 5. Germline values: CDR1 SGDLS, CDR2 YYNGEE.

The genes are TRBV5-1 and TRBJ1-1; D may be TRBD1 (6 bases). Germline lookup yields CDR1 SGHRS and CDR2 YFSETQ. CDR3 size: 14 residues. V was pared by 1 base and J by 5 bases, with 12 bases between. DNA of the CDR3: TGCGCCAGCAGCTTGAAGAGGGGGGGAACTGAAGCTTTCTTT. This codes for CASSLKRGGTEAFF. The full variable domain, its missing parts supplied by reference TRBV5-1 and TRBJ1-1, is KAGVTQTPRYLIKTRGQQVTLSCSPISGHRSVSWYQQTPGQGLQFLFEYFSETQRNKGNFPGRFSGRQFSNSRSEMNVSTLELGDSALYLCASSLKRGGTEAFFGQGTRLTVV.